This is a list of T cell receptor beta chains from one sample in a study of T cell responses to AZD1222 COVID-19 vaccine. Only in-frame clones appear in the TCRdb table, and some are missing; sequencing was by immunoSEQ multiplex PCR. Of about 130,000 clones in the sample, roughly 88% were seen once. This material consisted of peripheral blood, taken on day 0 of AZD1222 vaccination. Receptors originate from an adult in good health. Each CDR3 is given with its conserved first and last residue. The order of the fields is J gene, V gene, clone size, D gene, CDR3 protein, CDR3 DNA. The D gene is left open where the match is weak. Some rows have no size entry. The others give once, few or many, or a class for an expanded clone.

TRBJ2-3 | TRBV18 | . | . | CASATSAGRGATDTQYF | TGTGCCAGCGCCACCTCTGCGGGCCGGGGAGCCACAGATACGCAGTATTTT
TRBJ1-1 | TRBV2 | . | TRBD1 | CASSEPVAQITDRSLTNTEAFF | TGTGCCAGCAGTGAACCCGTAGCCCAAATCACGGACAGGTCCCTTACGAACACTGAAGCTTTCTTT
TRBJ1-2 | TRBV11-2 | . | . | CASSLNRAGDGYTF | TGTGCCAGCAGTCTCAACAGAGCCGGAGATGGCTACACCTTC
TRBJ1-1 | TRBV19 | . | . | CASSIRGEGTEAFF | TGTGCCAGTAGTATAAGGGGGGAGGGCACTGAAGCTTTCTTT
TRBJ1-2 | TRBV4-1 | . | . | CASSQDTGPEGYTF | TGCGCCAGCAGCCAAGATACAGGCCCCGAGGGCTACACCTTC
TRBJ2-7 | TRBV10-3 | . | . | CAISESEGNEQYF | TGTGCCATCAGTGAGTCGGAGGGGAACGAGCAGTACTTC
TRBJ2-3 | TRBV6-5 | . | . | CASSYSGTTGTDTQYF | TGTGCCAGCAGTTACTCCGGTACTACTGGGACAGATACGCAGTATTTT
TRBJ2-1 | TRBV5-1 | . | TRBD2 | CASSPGVASGYNEQFF | TGCGCCAGCAGCCCAGGTGTGGCTAGCGGGTACAATGAGCAGTTCTTC
TRBJ2-3 | TRBV20-1 | . | TRBD2 | CSARDPGGQYF | TGCAGTGCTAGAGATCCGGGGGGGCAGTATTTT
TRBJ1-2 | TRBV7-3 | once | . | CASSLGPGEGYGYTF | TGTGCCAGCAGCTTAGGTCCAGGGGAGGGCTATGGCTACACCTTC
TRBJ1-1 | TRBV11-2 | . | . | CASSPGIEAFF | TGTGCCAGCAGCCCAGGGATTGAAGCTTTCTTT
TRBJ1-5 | TRBV18 | . | TRBD1 | CASSPTGLYQPQHF | TGTGCCAGCTCACCGACAGGGTTATATCAGCCCCAGCATTTT
TRBJ1-4 | TRBV7-2 | . | TRBD1 | CASRPGTVNEKLFF | TGTGCCAGCAGACCTGGGACAGTGAATGAAAAACTGTTTTTT
TRBJ1-4 | TRBV21-1 | . | . | CASSKDWEEKLFF | TGTGCCAGCAGCAAAGATTGGGAAGAAAAACTGTTTTTT
TRBJ1-2 | TRBV7-2 | . | TRBD1 | CASSSHQGAYGYTF | TGTGCCAGCAGCAGTCACCAGGGGGCATATGGCTACACCTTC
TRBJ1-6 | TRBV5-1 | . | . | CASSFGQSNSPLHF | TGCGCCAGCAGCTTCGGACAGAGCAATTCACCCCTCCACTTT
TRBJ2-7 | TRBV18 | once | . | CASSYAGLDEQYF | TGTGCCAGCTCATATGCTGGGCTCGACGAGCAGTACTTC
TRBJ2-1 | TRBV23-1 | . | . | CASSQDTNHYNEQFF | TGCGCCAGCAGTCAAGACACTAACCACTACAATGAGCAGTTCTTC
TRBJ2-7 | TRBV29-1 | . | TRBD2 | CSVEDSGGATYEQYF | TGCAGCGTTGAAGATAGCGGGGGTGCAACCTACGAGCAGTACTTC
TRBJ2-7 | TRBV6-5 | . | . | CASETLYSYEQYF | TGTGCCAGCGAAACTCTGTACTCCTACGAGCAGTACTTC